This T cell receptor beta chain was captured by sequencing in a study of shared clonotypes between healthy human individuals. CDR1 is SNHLY, CDR2 FYNNEI, per germline. Deletions cut 7 bases from V and 3 bases from J, with 12 bases between. The CDR3 is 14 amino acids. Generated by immunoSEQ multiplex PCR, the TCRdb table keeps only in-frame clones and is missing some. This sample has 2 million to 2.5 million clones; about 90% occur once, and the top ten carry more than 0.35%. What was sequenced was naive CD4+ T cells from PBMCs. Subset reported: CD45RA+ positively selected. This TCR was sampled from a man younger than 35 in good health. Some clones in this sample may be carry-over from other donors' samples. This chain joins TRBV2 and TRBJ2-2; D gene uncertain. CDR3 loop: CASKGTVDTGELFF. CDR3 DNA: TGTGCCAGCAAGGGAACAGTGGACACCGGGGAGCTGTTTTTT.